Listed here are 20 T cell receptor beta chains from one sample, sequenced in a study of post-analysis software for immune sequencing data. Regarding the study as a whole: Roughly five TRBV segments were significantly more frequent in patients than in controls. TRBV5-6, TRBV5-1 and TRBV20-1 were among these segments.

Incorporated into the TCR beta cDNA libraries were unique molecular identifiers, which served to reduce PCR and sequencing biases. MiXCR, run by TCRdb on the PCR reads, gives a single entry per CDR3 protein. The repertoire has roughly 180,000 distinct CDR3 sequences, approximately 31% of them found once; the top ten carry more than 1.3%. Which antigens these TCRs recognize remains unknown. The sequenced sample was blood. These receptors were collected from a girl under 18 with multiple sclerosis.

In this sample, this clonotype turned up many times. This rearrangement joins TRBV6-5 to TRBJ2-7; no clear D. CDR3 length: 15 amino acids. Trimming removed 0 bases from V and 2 bases from J, with 11 bases in between. The V gene's germline CDR1 is MNHEY and CDR2 SVGAGI. The CDR3 DNA reads as TGTGCCAGCAGTTACTCTTCAGAGCCCACCTACGAGCAGTACTTC. It is translated as CASSYSSEPTYEQYF.

This clonotype has ten or more counts. The V call is TRBV12-5, the J call TRBJ2-1, with 9 bases matching TRBD2. Germline V CDR1 and CDR2: LGHNT, FRNRAP. With 0 bases clipped from V and 4 bases from J, the junction kept 4 bases outside the gene matches. The CDR3 is 16 residues long. CDR3 protein: CASGLVLTSGYNEQFF. DNA of the CDR3: TGTGCTAGTGGTTTGGTACTCACTAGCGGGTACAATGAGCAGTTCTTC.

As to this clonotype: A much larger clonotype is one base distant, so this may be a read error. The V call is TRBV20-1, the J call TRBJ2-5; D not resolved. Matching the DNA end better, TRBJ2-7 makes the J call doubtful. This CDR3 contains 13 residues. Germline V gene lookup returns CDR1 DFQATT and CDR2 SNEGSKA (reference sequence). Written as DNA, the CDR3 is TGCAGTGCTCAACACCCTCTGTACTACGAGCAGTACTTC. Its translation: CSAQHPLYYEQYF.

About this clonotype itself: A much bigger clone sits one base away, suggesting this may be a read error. The chain employs TRBV20-1 and TRBJ2-6, with D hard to call. The CDR3 is 14 amino acids. Per the germline V gene, CDR1 is DFQATT and CDR2 is SNEGSKA (reference sequence). As DNA, the CDR3 is TGCGGTGCTAGTGACCTCTCTGGGGCCAACGTCCTGACTTTC. Protein product: CGASDLSGANVLTF.

The chain links TRBV30 to TRBJ1-2; D is ambiguous. Trimming removed 4 bases from V and 0 bases from J, with 18 bases in between. The CDR3 sequence is 16 residues long. Germline V gives CDR1 GTSNPN, CDR2 SVGIG (reference sequence). The CDR3 is CAWINWWGDTNYGYTF. DNA for the CDR3: TGTGCCTGGATAAATTGGTGGGGAGATACTAACTATGGCTACACCTTC.

This clonotype came up many times. The V gene is TRBV10-2, the J gene TRBJ2-7, with D possibly TRBD2 on 5 matching bases. V was clipped by 8 bases and J by 3 bases, with 17 bases between them. The CDR3 runs to 14 residues. Germline CDR1 reads WSHSY; CDR2 reads SAAADI. The CDR3 DNA sequence: TGCGCCAGCTCACGAGAGGGAATCGACTACGAGCAGTACTTC. Its translation is CASSREGIDYEQYF.

A few counts support this clonotype. This chain connects TRBV12-3 or TRBV12-4 to TRBJ2-1; 9 nucleotides line up with TRBD2. The CDR3 extends over 16 amino acids. V was pared by 6 bases and J by 9 bases, with 15 bases of the junction left unmatched. In nucleotides, the CDR3 is TGTGCCAGCAGCCCTATGCGGGAGGGCCCTACGGTTGAGCAGTTCTTC. It codes for CASSPMREGPTVEQFF.

The rearrangement links TRBV27 to TRBJ2-7; 7 bases are a match to TRBD1. The ends lost 6 bases at V and 2 bases at J; junction bases unmatched: 7. Germline lookup yields CDR1 MNHEY and CDR2 SMNVEV (reference sequence). This CDR3 is 14 amino acids long. CDR3 in DNA: TGTGCCAGCAGCCGAGACAGGGAACCCTACGAGCAGTACTTC. Its translation is CASSRDREPYEQYF.

The chain uses TRBV7-9 and TRBJ2-1; D tentatively reads TRBD1 or TRBD2 (6 bases each). This CDR3 has 16 residues. V lost 1 base and J lost 4, with 14 bases in between. Germline CDR1 is SEHNR and CDR2 is FQNEAQ (reference sequence). CDR3 bases: TGTGCCAGCAGCTTAGACGGCCGGGGGCCTTACAATGAGCAGTTCTTC. It encodes CASSLDGRGPYNEQFF.

V gene TRBV20-1 combines with J gene TRBJ2-5; D unclear. The CDR3 extends over 13 amino acids. Per germline, CDR1 DFQATT and CDR2 SNEGSKA (reference sequence). CDR3 region: CRNSVCVQETQYF. DNA for the CDR3: TGCAGGAACAGTGTTTGCGTACAAGAGACCCAGTACTTC.

The chain uses TRBV4-1 and TRBJ1-5; tentatively, D is TRBD1 (6 bases). The CDR3 runs to 15 residues. V was shortened by 2 bases and J by 2 bases, with 10 bases between the two germline ends. From germline, CDR1 is MGHRA and CDR2 YSYEKL. The CDR3 DNA reads TGCGCCAGCAGCCAACTCAGGGGAGGCAATCAGCCCCAGCATTTT. Protein: CASSQLRGGNQPQHF.

This clonotype was seen ten or more times. The chain combines TRBV20-1 with TRBJ2-1; D possibly corresponds to TRBD2 (6 bases). Germline V gene data show CDR1 as DFQATT and CDR2 as SNEGSKA (reference sequence). The CDR3 loop spans 16 amino acids. V was pared by 4 bases and J by 2 bases, with 18 bases between. The CDR3 DNA follows: TGCAGTGCTACACTTACTTGGGACTCTGCCTACAATGAGCAGTTCTTC. Its protein is CSATLTWDSAYNEQFF.

This clonotype was seen repeatedly, ten times or more. This chain links TRBV27 with TRBJ2-1; no clear D. The V gene lost 6 bases and the J gene lost 7 bases, with 10 bases spanning the gap. Germline assignment: CDR1 MNHEY and CDR2 SMNVEV (reference sequence). The CDR3 totals 12 residues. CDR3 sequence: CASSIIGNEQFF. CDR3 DNA sequence: TGTGCCAGCAGCATTATAGGGAATGAGCAGTTCTTC.

The rearrangement joins TRBV27 to TRBJ1-2, with D perhaps TRBD1 (5 bases). Per the germline V gene, CDR1 is MNHEY and CDR2 is SMNVEV (reference sequence). This CDR3 region has 13 residues. Trimming cost V 3 bases and J 2 bases, with 7 bases left between them. CDR3 nucleotide sequence: TGTGCCAGCAGTTTTTGGGGGAACTATGGCTACACCTTC. Its protein product is CASSFWGNYGYTF.

This clonotype was seen at least ten times. This chain uses TRBV20-1 with TRBJ2-1; the match to TRBD2 covers 12 bases. Unmatched junction bases numbered 5, after V lost 5 bases and J lost 6 bases. Germline-derived CDR1 and CDR2 are DFQATT and SNEGSKA (reference sequence). The length of the CDR3 is 14 residues. DNA for the CDR3: TGCAGTGCTCCGGCGACTAGCGGGAGCAATGAGCAGTTCTTC. Amino acids: CSAPATSGSNEQFF.

As regards this clonotype: This could be a read error, since a much larger clone is one nucleotide away. The rearrangement links TRBV5-1 to TRBJ2-1; the D gene is possibly TRBD2 (5 bases). The CDR3 spans 15 residues. CDR1 is SGHRS, CDR2 YFSETQ, per germline. The V end was cut by 0 bases, the J end by 6 bases, with 13 bases between. CDR3 in amino acids: CASSLGGSTCNEQFF. CDR3 nucleotides: TGCGCCAGCAGCTTGGGAGGGAGTACGTGCAATGAGCAGTTCTTC.

This clonotype was detected many times. The chain joins TRBV20-1 to TRBJ2-7; no reliable D call. V dropped 2 bases and J dropped 3 bases, with 5 bases sitting between them. This CDR3 is built from 11 residues. CDR1 and CDR2 (germline): DFQATT, SNEGSKA (reference sequence). CDR3 sequence: CSARRDYEQYF. The CDR3 nucleotides are TGCAGTGCTAGAAGGGACTACGAGCAGTACTTC.

This clonotype has only one observation. The CDR3 loop is CASTWGTGLTFGGYTF. The CDR3 coding sequence is TGTGCCAGCACTTGGGGGACAGGGCTTACCTTTGGAGGCTACACCTTC. The chain employs TRBV28 and TRBJ1-2; 9 bases fit TRBD1. The germline V gene has CDR1 MDHEN and CDR2 SYDVKM. There are 16 residues in the CDR3. V gave up 7 bases and J gave up 8 bases; unmatched junction bases: 17.

In this sample, this clonotype turned up many times. This sequence joins TRBV29-1 and TRBJ2-1; 8 positions agree with TRBD1. This CDR3 contains 12 residues. V was clipped by 7 bases and J by 4 bases; unmatched bases: 3. Germline lookup yields CDR1 SQVTM and CDR2 ANQGSEA. The CDR3 region is CSGRTGYNEQFF. The CDR3 DNA follows: TGCAGCGGTCGGACAGGGTACAATGAGCAGTTCTTC.

In the case of this clonotype: With a much larger clone just one base away, this may be a read error. The chain recombines TRBV10-3 with TRBJ2-7; D call uncertain. Germline values: CDR1 ENHRY, CDR2 SYGVKD. The length of the CDR3 is 11 residues. The CDR3 region has the DNA TGTGCCATCAGTGACTCCTGCGAGCAGTACTTC. Translating gives CAISDSCEQYF.